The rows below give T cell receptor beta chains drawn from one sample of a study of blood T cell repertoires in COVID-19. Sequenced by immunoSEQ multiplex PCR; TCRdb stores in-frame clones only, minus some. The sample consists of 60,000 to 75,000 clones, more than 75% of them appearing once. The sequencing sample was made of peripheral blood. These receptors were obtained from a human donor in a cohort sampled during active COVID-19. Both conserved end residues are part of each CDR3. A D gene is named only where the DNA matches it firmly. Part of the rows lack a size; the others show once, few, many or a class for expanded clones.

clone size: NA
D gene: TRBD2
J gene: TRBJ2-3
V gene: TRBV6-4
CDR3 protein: CASSQLASGPADTQYF
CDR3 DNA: TGTGCCAGCAGTCAACTAGCGTCTGGGCCAGCAGATACGCAGTATTTT

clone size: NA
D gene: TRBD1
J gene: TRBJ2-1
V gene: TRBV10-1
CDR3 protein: CASSRTGAEQFF
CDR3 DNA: TGCGCCAGCAGCCGGACAGGGGCCGAGCAGTTCTTC

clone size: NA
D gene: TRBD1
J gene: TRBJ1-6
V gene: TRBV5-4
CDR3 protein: CASSNPGQANIHF
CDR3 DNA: TGTGCCAGCAGCAACCCAGGACAGGCCAACATCCACTTT

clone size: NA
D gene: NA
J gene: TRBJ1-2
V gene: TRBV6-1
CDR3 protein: CASSEATGLGYGYTF
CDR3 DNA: TGTGCCAGCAGTGAAGCAACAGGTCTGGGCTATGGCTACACCTTC

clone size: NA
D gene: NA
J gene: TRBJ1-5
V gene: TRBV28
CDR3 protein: CASSWPGSMQPQHF
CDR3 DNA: TGTGCCAGCAGTTGGCCAGGGTCTATGCAGCCCCAGCATTTT

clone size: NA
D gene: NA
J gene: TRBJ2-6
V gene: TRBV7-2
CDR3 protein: CASSLNGRGTSGANVLTF
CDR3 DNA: TGTGCCAGCAGCTTAAATGGGCGCGGGACGTCCGGGGCCAACGTCCTGACTTTC

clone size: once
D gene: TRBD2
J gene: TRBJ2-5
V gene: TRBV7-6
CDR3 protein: CASSWGLAVQETQYF
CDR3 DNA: TGTGCCAGCAGCTGGGGACTAGCGGTGCAAGAGACCCAGTACTTC

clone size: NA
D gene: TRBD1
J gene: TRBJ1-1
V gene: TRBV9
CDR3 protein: CASSRTGAGTEAFF
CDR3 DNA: TGTGCCAGCAGCCGTACAGGGGCGGGCACTGAAGCTTTCTTT

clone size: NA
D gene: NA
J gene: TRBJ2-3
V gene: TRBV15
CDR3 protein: CATSREGASTDTQYF
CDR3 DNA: TGTGCCACCAGCAGAGAGGGCGCCTCCACAGATACGCAGTATTTT

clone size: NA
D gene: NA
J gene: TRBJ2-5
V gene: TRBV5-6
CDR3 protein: CASSLDRRQETQYF
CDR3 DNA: TGTGCCAGCAGCTTGGACAGGCGCCAAGAGACCCAGTACTTC

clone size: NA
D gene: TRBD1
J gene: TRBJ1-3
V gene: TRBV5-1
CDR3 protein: CASSPGGTGALSGNTIYF
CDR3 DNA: TGCGCCAGCAGCCCAGGGGGGACAGGGGCCCTCTCTGGAAACACCATATATTTT

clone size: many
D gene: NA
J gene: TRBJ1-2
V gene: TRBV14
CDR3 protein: CASSQVYGSNYGYTF
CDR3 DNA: TGTGCCAGCAGCCAAGTATACGGGTCTAACTATGGCTACACCTTC

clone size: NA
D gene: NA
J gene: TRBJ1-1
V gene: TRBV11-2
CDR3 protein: CASSAGLGGRNTEAFF
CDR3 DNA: TGTGCCAGCAGCGCGGGGCTCGGGGGTAGGAACACTGAAGCTTTCTTT

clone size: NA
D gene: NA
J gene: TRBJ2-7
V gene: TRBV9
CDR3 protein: CASSVASPVSTYEQYF
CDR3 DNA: TGTGCCAGCAGCGTAGCCTCCCCGGTGTCTACCTACGAGCAGTACTTC

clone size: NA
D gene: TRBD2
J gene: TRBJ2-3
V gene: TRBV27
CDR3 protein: CASRFLAGDRSSTQYF
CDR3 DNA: TGTGCCAGCAGATTTCTAGCGGGGGACCGTTCTAGTACGCAGTATTTT

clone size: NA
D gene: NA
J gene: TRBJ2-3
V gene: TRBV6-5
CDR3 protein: CASKGQPTDTQYF
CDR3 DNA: TGTGCCAGCAAAGGACAGCCCACAGATACGCAGTATTTT

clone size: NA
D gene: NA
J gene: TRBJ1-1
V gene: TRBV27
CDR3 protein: CASSLSLGNTEAFF
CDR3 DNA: TGTGCCAGCAGTTTATCGCTCGGGAACACTGAAGCTTTCTTT

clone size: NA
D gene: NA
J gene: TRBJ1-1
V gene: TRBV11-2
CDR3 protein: CASSFGRTEAFF
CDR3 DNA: TGTGCCAGCAGCTTTGGGCGCACTGAAGCTTTCTTT

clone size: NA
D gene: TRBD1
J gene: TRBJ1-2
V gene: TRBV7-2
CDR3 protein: CASSLDSTGGDGYTF
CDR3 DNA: TGTGCCAGCAGCTTAGACTCGACAGGGGGCGATGGCTACACCTTC

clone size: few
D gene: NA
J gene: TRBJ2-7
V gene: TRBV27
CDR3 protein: CASSRRGEQYF
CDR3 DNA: TGTGCCAGCAGCCGAAGAGGGGAGCAGTACTTC

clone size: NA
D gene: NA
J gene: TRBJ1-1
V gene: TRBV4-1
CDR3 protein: CASSQDQGTEAFF
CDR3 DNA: TGCGCCAGCAGCCAAGACCAGGGAACTGAAGCTTTCTTT

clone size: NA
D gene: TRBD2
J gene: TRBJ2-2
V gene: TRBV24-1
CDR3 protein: CATSAWGGRGTGELFF
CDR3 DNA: TGTGCCACCAGTGCCTGGGGAGGGCGGGGCACCGGGGAGCTGTTTTTT

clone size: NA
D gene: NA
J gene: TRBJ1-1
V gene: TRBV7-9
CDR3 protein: CASSLVPPGTEAFF
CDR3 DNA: TGTGCCAGCAGCTTAGTACCTCCCGGCACTGAAGCTTTCTTT

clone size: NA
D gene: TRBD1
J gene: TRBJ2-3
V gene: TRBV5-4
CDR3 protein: CASSFRQGFPDTQYF
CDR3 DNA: TGTGCCAGCAGCTTTAGACAGGGGTTCCCAGATACGCAGTATTTT

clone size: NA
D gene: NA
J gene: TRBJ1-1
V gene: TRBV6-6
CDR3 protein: CASRTQGLNTEAFF
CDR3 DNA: TGTGCCAGCAGAACTCAGGGGTTAAACACTGAAGCTTTCTTT

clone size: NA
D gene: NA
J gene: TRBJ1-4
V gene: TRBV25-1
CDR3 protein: CASSPGGGLMKKLFF
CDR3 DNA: TGTGCCAGCAGCCCTGGGGGGGGTTTAATGAAAAAACTGTTTTTT

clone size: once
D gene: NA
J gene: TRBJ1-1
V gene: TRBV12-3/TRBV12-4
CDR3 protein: CASRAEHTEAFF
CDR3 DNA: TGTGCCAGCAGGGCCGAACACACTGAAGCTTTCTTT

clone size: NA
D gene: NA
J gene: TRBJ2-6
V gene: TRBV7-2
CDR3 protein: CASSKGSPGANVLTF
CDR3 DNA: TGTGCCAGCAGCAAGGGGTCCCCTGGGGCCAACGTCCTGACTTTC

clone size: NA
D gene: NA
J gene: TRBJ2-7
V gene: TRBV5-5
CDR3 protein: CASSLRGIYEQYF
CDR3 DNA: TGTGCCAGCAGCTTGAGAGGAATCTACGAGCAGTACTTC

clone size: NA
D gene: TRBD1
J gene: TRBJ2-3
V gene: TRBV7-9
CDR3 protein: CASSLGQGATDTQYF
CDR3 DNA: TGTGCCAGCAGCTTAGGACAGGGTGCCACAGATACGCAGTATTTT